Sequencing of this T cell receptor (beta chain) was carried out in a study of blood T cell repertoires in COVID-19. Some clones are missing from TCRdb's copy, which holds only in-frame ones; the method was immunoSEQ multiplex PCR. The sample lists more than 250,000 clones, about four fifths occurring once. The source material was PBMCs or T cells enriched from blood (not recorded which). The TCR sequence derives from a middle-aged man who had been exposed to COVID-19.

In DNA, the CDR3 is TGTGCCTGGAGTGTACCCGGACAGGGTTTCGGGTATAGCAATCAGCCCCAGCATTTT. Its translation: CAWSVPGQGFGYSNQPQHF. J is TRBJ1-5 and V is TRBV30, with 8 bases that match TRBD1. The CDR3 is made up of 19 amino acids. V was pared by 0 bases and J by 0 bases, with 13 bases of the junction left unmatched. The germline V gene has CDR1 GTSNPN and CDR2 SVGIG (reference sequence).